Only a few counts were recorded for the clone carrying this TCR beta chain. Its antigen is not identified. Trimming removed 0 bases from V and 3 bases from J, with 18 bases in between. CDR1 LNHNV and CDR2 YYDKDF come from the germline V gene (reference sequence). CDR3 size: 17 residues. This specimen comes from a study of T cells after yellow fever vaccination. Whole-study findings and limits: Booster sampling recovered most clones from primary vaccination (96% CD4, roughly 90% CD8).

Generation of TCR cDNA used 5'RACE template switching (which added a universal primer site and UMIs). TCRdb re-called the 5' RACE reads through MiXCR, storing one row per CDR3 protein. In the table there are 620,000 or so distinct CDR3 sequences, approximately 13% of which are singletons. The source of this sequence is a man aged 25-40 years who received the YFV17D yellow fever vaccine. The source was PBMCs, collected on the day of the yellow fever booster vaccination. The rearrangement links TRBV15 to TRBJ2-7; no clear D. The chain's CDR3 is CATSREKTPTAYYEQYF. In DNA form, the CDR3 reads TGTGCCACCAGCAGAGAAAAAACGCCCACAGCCTACTACGAGCAGTACTTC.